The source of this T cell receptor beta chain is a study of shared clonotypes between healthy human individuals. Study-wide points: Sampling involved blood alone; tissue repertoires likely differ. In several donors, approximately 5% of naive CD4 clonotypes appeared in common. Clonotypes not shared had lower generation probabilities than those common to all four donors.

The CDR3 runs 16 residues. The germline CDR1 and CDR2 sequences are SGHTS and YDEGEE. With 4 bases removed from V and 0 bases from J, the gap between germline ends came to 13 bases. Terminally differentiated effector memory CD45RA+ cells were excluded from the naive CD8 cells, which were CD45RO-negative and positively selected for CCR7. Remarks on this clone: Its antigen remains unidentified.

Sequencing used immunoSEQ multiplex PCR; TCRdb keeps in-frame clones, though not all of them. The sample holds roughly 2.1 million clones, 90% to 95% seen once. The TCR sequence derives from a man aged 18-30 years in good health. Some clones in this sample may be carry-over from other donors' samples. Material for sequencing was naive CD8+ T cells from PBMCs. V and J are TRBV5-8 and TRBJ2-2, with D unresolved. The CDR3 nucleotides are TGTGCCAGCAGCCGGACCGTTCTCCCGAACACCGGGGAGCTGTTTTTT. The encoded protein is CASSRTVLPNTGELFF.